One and the same sample provided the 19 T cell receptor beta chains below, sequenced in a study of T cells after yellow fever vaccination. Via MiXCR, TCRdb re-called the 5' RACE reads, giving one row per CDR3 protein. The table records about 170,000 distinct CDR3 sequences, about 10% of them present only once. This material consisted of CD8+ T cells sorted from PBMCs, taken 15 days after the yellow fever booster vaccination. These receptors were taken from a man between 18 and 35 years old who received the YFV17D yellow fever vaccine.

In this sample, this clonotype turned up a few times. The chain joins TRBV19 to TRBJ2-1; TRBD2 matches at 7 bases. Germline CDR1 is LNHDA and CDR2 is SQIVND (reference sequence). V shed 9 bases, J shed 10 bases, and the junction held 15 bases outside the gene matches. This CDR3 comprises 14 residues. This CDR3 reads CASSTSGDGREQFF. The DNA of the CDR3 is TGTGCCAGCAGCACCAGCGGGGACGGCCGGGAGCAGTTCTTC.

This clonotype was counted ten times or more. The chain uses TRBV6-2 or TRBV6-3 and TRBJ2-5, with TRBD2 matching over 13 bases. After removal of 3 bases from V and 2 bases from J, the junction contained 3 bases not matched to a gene. The V gene's germline CDR1 is MNHEY and CDR2 SVGEGT. The CDR3 runs to 16 residues. The chain's CDR3 is CASSYLGLAGQETQYF. The CDR3 nucleotides read TGTGCCAGCAGTTATCTGGGACTAGCGGGACAAGAGACCCAGTACTTC.

This clonotype showed up just a few times. The chain recombines TRBV11-2 with TRBJ2-2, with D possibly being TRBD1 or TRBD2 (6 bases each). Trimming shortened V by 1 base and J by 5 bases, and 11 bases separated the two germline ends. The CDR3 consists of 15 residues. Per germline, CDR1 SGHAT and CDR2 FQNNGV. The chain's CDR3 is CASSLVGGQTGELFF. CDR3 sequence (DNA): TGTGCCAGCAGCTTAGTGGGGGGCCAGACCGGGGAGCTGTTTTTT.

V usage is TRBV7-9 and J usage is TRBJ2-7; D call uncertain. This CDR3 contains 12 residues. Germline assignment: CDR1 SEHNR and CDR2 FQNEAQ (reference sequence). Between the trimmed V and J ends, which lost 5 bases and 4 bases, there was a span of 9 bases. In nucleotides, the CDR3 is TGTGCCAGCAGCCTTCGGAAATACGAGCAGTACTTC. Amino acid sequence: CASSLRKYEQYF.

This chain joins TRBV7-3 and TRBJ2-3; 7 bases match TRBD2. V lost 4 bases, J lost 0 bases, and 16 bases stayed unmatched. This CDR3 spans 19 amino acids. Per the germline V gene, CDR1 is SGHTA and CDR2 is FQGTGA. The CDR3 nucleotides read TGTGCCAGCAGCTCTGACGAAGCGGGACCCCCATCTAGCACAGATACGCAGTATTTT. Translated, it gives CASSSDEAGPPSSTDTQYF.

This clonotype was picked up many times. V and J are TRBV7-9 and TRBJ2-7; D ambiguous. The CDR3 is made up of 12 amino acids. Trimming shortened V by 8 bases and J by 6 bases, and 14 bases separated the two germline ends. The germline V gene has CDR1 SEHNR and CDR2 FQNEAQ (reference sequence). CDR3 sequence (DNA): TGTGCCAGCGGGTCGGCCTTGGGCGAGCAGTACGTC. Its translation: CASGSALGEQYV.

This clonotype was observed at least ten times. This rearrangement joins TRBV7-8 to TRBJ1-4; TRBD1 might be the D (6 bases). This CDR3 region has 16 residues. V gave up 1 base and J gave up 7 bases, with 16 bases separating them. Germline V gene lookup returns CDR1 SGHVS and CDR2 FQNEAQ. CDR3 coding DNA: TGTGCCAGCAGCTTAGGGGCCAGGGGTAGGAGTGAAAAACTGTTTTTT. Protein sequence: CASSLGARGRSEKLFF.

This clonotype appeared once. The rearrangement uses TRBV5-1 and TRBJ2-7, with 7 bases matching TRBD1. The V gene's germline CDR1 is SGHRS and CDR2 YFSETQ. This CDR3 contains 13 residues. The junction had 2 bases not matched to a gene; V was cut back by 0 bases and J by 5 bases. CDR3 nucleotide sequence: TGCGCCAGCAGCTTGGGACAGGGCGACGAGCAGTACTTC. Amino acids: CASSLGQGDEQYF.

The chain links TRBV29-1 to TRBJ1-2; D might be TRBD1 (5 bases). Germline loops: CDR1 SQVTM, CDR2 ANQGSEA. This CDR3 has 11 residues. CDR3 DNA: TGCAGTTCACGGGGGGGAAATGGCTACACCTTC. It encodes CSSRGGNGYTF.

This clonotype appeared a few times. The genes are TRBV7-8 and TRBJ2-5; 9 bases map to TRBD1. The CDR3 sequence is 15 residues long. V shed 1 base, J shed 5 bases, and the junction held 5 bases outside the gene matches. Germline CDR1 and CDR2: SGHVS and FQNEAQ. The CDR3 DNA reads TGTGCCAGCAGCTTAGGGACAGGGGTTACGGAGACCCAGTACTTC. Its translation: CASSLGTGVTETQYF.

The CDR3 nucleotides are TGTGCCAGCAGTGTGACAGGGGGCTTGGAGCCCCAGCATTTT. This sequence encodes CASSVTGGLEPQHF. The chain combines TRBV12-3 or TRBV12-4 with TRBJ1-5; 10 bases line up with TRBD1. This CDR3 is 14 amino acids long. V was clipped by 5 bases and J by 8 bases; unmatched bases: 6.

The chain carries TRBV28 and TRBJ2-3, with 8 bases aligning to TRBD2. Germline V CDR1 and CDR2: MDHEN, SYDVKM. The length of the CDR3 is 15 residues. Trimming removed 1 base from V and 2 bases from J; junction bases left unmatched: 2. CDR3 amino acids: CASSLSGLDTDTQYF. The CDR3 DNA follows: TGTGCCAGCAGTTTATCGGGACTAGACACAGATACGCAGTATTTT.

This clonotype came up many times. J is TRBJ2-3 and V is TRBV4-3, with 8 nucleotides matching TRBD2. V lost 2 bases, J lost 3 bases, and 16 bases stayed unmatched. The length of the CDR3 is 19 residues. Germline assignment: CDR1 LGHNA and CDR2 YSLEER. CDR3 protein: CASSQWIRGGPPGTDTQYF. The CDR3 DNA sequence: TGCGCCAGCAGCCAATGGATCCGGGGGGGACCGCCGGGGACAGATACGCAGTATTTT.

This clonotype was seen more than once but under ten times. V gene TRBV3-1 combines with J gene TRBJ2-7; 8 bases agree with TRBD1. V was pared by 3 bases and J by 2 bases, with 3 bases of the junction left unmatched. The CDR3 consists of 14 residues. CDR1 and CDR2 (germline): LGHDT, YNNKEL (reference sequence). The CDR3: CASSQAGGTYEQYF. The CDR3 nucleotides are TGTGCCAGCAGCCAGGCAGGGGGCACCTACGAGCAGTACTTC.

This sequence joins TRBV6-5 and TRBJ2-2; D ambiguous. The CDR3 sequence is 15 residues long. Trimming stripped 6 bases from V and 4 bases from J, with 15 bases between. Germline-derived CDR1 and CDR2 are MNHEY and SVGAGI. The CDR3 protein is CASRHLRSTTGELFF. The CDR3 nucleotides read TGTGCCAGCAGGCACCTCCGTTCGACCACCGGGGAGCTGTTTTTT.

J is TRBJ2-3 and V is TRBV9, with D perhaps TRBD1 (9 bases). This CDR3 contains 16 residues. V gave up 0 bases and J gave up 6 bases, with 17 bases separating them. Germline V gene lookup returns CDR1 SGDLS and CDR2 YYNGEE. The DNA for the CDR3 is TGTGCCAGCAGCGTAGTAGCGGGACAGGGATCGGATACGCAGTATTTT. Its translation is CASSVVAGQGSDTQYF.

This clonotype showed up just a few times. The V call is TRBV4-1, the J call TRBJ2-1; 9 nucleotides line up with TRBD2. The germline V gene has CDR1 MGHRA and CDR2 YSYEKL. The CDR3 is 14 amino acids. J gave up 6 bases and V 4 bases, and 4 bases lay outside the gene matches. CDR3 in amino acids: CASSLQRGANEQFF. The CDR3 DNA sequence: TGCGCCAGCAGCCTCCAGCGGGGGGCCAATGAGCAGTTCTTC.

The J gene is TRBJ2-2, the V gene TRBV6-5, with TRBD2 matching 7 bases. This CDR3 spans 16 amino acids. Germline V gene lookup returns CDR1 MNHEY and CDR2 SVGAGI. Trimming at V came to 6 bases and at J to 1 base, leaving 8 bases not matched to a gene. CDR3 nucleotide sequence: TGTGCCAGCAGCCTCTTGGGAGGGGTGAACACCGGGGAGCTGTTTTTT. Its translation: CASSLLGGVNTGELFF.

This chain links TRBV12-3 or TRBV12-4 with TRBJ2-4; 8 bases line up with TRBD1. Trimming removed 3 bases from V and 5 bases from J; junction bases left unmatched: 21. This CDR3 comprises 20 residues. The DNA for the CDR3 is TGTGCCAGCAGTTTTTCCCGATTATCCGGACAGGGTTTTCAAGAAAACATTCAGTACTTC. Translation gives CASSFSRLSGQGFQENIQYF.